This TCR beta chain appears in the sequencing data of a study of T cells in Graves' hyperthyroidism and ophthalmopathy (dated by TCRdb to the late 2010s). Background on the whole study: Peripheral blood samples were taken at initial diagnosis, before any treatment was given. TCR V-J signatures able to tell the groups apart were searched for in a discovery cohort of approximately 95 patients, of whom over 40 had Graves' ophthalmopathy and about 60 had stable Graves' hyperthyroidism. Prospective prediction of ophthalmopathy was tested in an independent validation cohort consisting of roughly 19 hyperthyroidism patients and 15 to 17 patients who later progressed to ophthalmopathy. The roughly 94 discovery patients were randomly divided into training and test sets at a 7:3 ratio. Thyroid tissue and blood T-cell repertoires from roughly 6 Graves' hyperthyroidism patients were also compared in the study. After sampling, hyperthyroidism patients received methimazole starting at 30 mg daily, and ophthalmopathy patients received high-dose intravenous methylprednisolone. TCR Vbeta CDR3 sequencing of 120 to 150 peripheral blood samples (approximately 44 ophthalmopathy, 75 or so hyperthyroidism and approximately 17 progressor patients) is reported in the paper.

Stable Graves' hyperthyroidism was defined as no progression to ophthalmopathy during 18 months of follow-up. Hyperthyroidism patients were aged 18 to 65 years and newly diagnosed, with disease duration of less than 2 months. Patients with uncontrolled infections, other autoimmune diseases, pregnancy or lactation were excluded. Clinical symptoms, serum thyroxine and TRAb, thyroid ultrasound, and orbital computed tomography formed the basis for the diagnoses. PBMCs were separated from 10 ml of fresh peripheral blood using Ficoll-Paque density gradient centrifugation. Total RNA was extracted using Trizol reagent, and RNA quality was assessed on an Agilent 2100 Bioanalyzer. CDR1 and CDR2 are drawn from the germline V gene: KGHSH, LQKENI. At the junction V is shortened by 2 bases and J by 4 bases, with 12 bases in between. The CDR3 numbers 15 residues from cysteine through phenylalanine. The retained sequence is limited to the CDR3, 45 bases, with the frame set at the first base.

Amplification of TCR beta CDR3 regions was carried out from RNA transcripts. The first round of RT-PCR for the TCR CDR3 was performed with the HTBI primer set and the Qiagen OneStep RT-PCR kit. A second multiplex PCR round built the libraries, followed by size selection and purification. Libraries were sequenced paired-end with 100 bp reads on an Illumina HiSeq2000. Per the original workflow: Raw data were processed with SOAPnuke, discarding reads with adapters, uncalled bases, mean Phred below 15, or no exact constant-primer or identifier match. COPE v1.2.5 was used to merge the high-quality paired reads, and each unique nucleotide sequence was defined as a clonotype. Clonotypes were aligned to IMGT TRBV, TRBD and TRBJ reference segments using MiTCR v1.1. The analysis was restricted to V-J combinations with a frequency above 0.0001, which together covered just over 99% of the repertoires. A TCS score was defined as the ratio between F50 (clonal expansion) and ExV (chaos), using BLOSUM62-based TCRdist between CDR3 peptides within each V-J. Welch's t-statistics and random forest reduced roughly 540 V-J features to 13, which were used in a naive Bayes classifier (R e1071). TCRdb passed the public sequencing reads through fastp at Q25 and MiXCR, retaining productive beta sequences. Rows with a matching CDR3 protein are joined into one entry that keeps the most common DNA and genes. V and J calls and clone size were set by TCRdb, not the authors. Across this sample there are under 350,000 distinct CDR3 sequences, with roughly 21% seen only once. Jointly, the top ten make up around 48% of the sample.

This clonotype was counted a few times. The specificity of this receptor is unknown. No clone much larger than this one lies a single base away; base qualities are absent. Paper-wide results and their limitations: In validation, the model predicted progression to ophthalmopathy a median of roughly 6.2 months before onset, with 70% to 71% sensitivity and 72.22% specificity. No statistical method was used to fix the sample size in advance, and group allocation was not hidden from the investigators. A model built on a 13 V-J signature distinguished ophthalmopathy from stable hyperthyroidism, reaching approximately 89% sensitivity and under 84% specificity in cross-validation and 80%/75% in testing. Most expanded thyroid clonotypes (frequency above 0.001) were also detected in blood, a finding suggesting that blood repertoires may reflect thyroid immune responses.

The sequence links TRBV18 to TRBJ1-3; the D gene is not confidently resolved. The sample was blood. The receptor's source is a woman aged 45 to 65 with Graves' hyperthyroidism. The CDR3 amino acid sequence is: CASSPGMTPGNTIYF. Here is the DNA: TGTGCCAGCTCACCAGGAATGACTCCAGGAAACACCATATATTTT.